This record concerns one T cell receptor (beta chain) sequence. Its antigen is as yet unknown. Vbeta (60) and Jbeta (13) primers were used in the PCR. Original analysis: It was a later analysis that counted tens of millions of unique TCR beta chains, of which 9 million to 13 million were shared. Here immunoSEQ multiplex PCR was the method, and the copy in TCRdb shows in-frame clones only, minus some. The V and J calls and the clone size are those of that table, but D and trimming were determined from the DNA. The table records around 130,000 clones, approximately 74% of them present only once. The source of the sample is a study of cytomegalovirus exposure and HLA in healthy donors. Study in general: There were about 85 million unique TCRs (from HLA-typed donors) in an early data release. General study findings and limits: TCR beta sequences reportedly predicted most subjects' HLA-A and HLA-B alleles accurately.

V lost 5 bases to trimming and J lost 7 bases; unmatched junction nucleotides: 11. CDR3 length equals 16 residues. Germline V gene data show CDR1 as KGHSH and CDR2 as LQKENI. This TCR came from a man aged 40-49 years in good health and CMV-seropositive. This chain links TRBV18 with TRBJ2-2; 9 bases fit TRBD1. The sequenced sample consisted of PBMCs. The CDR3 sequence: CASSSSGQGKGGELFF. As DNA, the CDR3 is TGTGCCAGCTCAAGCTCGGGACAGGGTAAAGGCGGGGAGCTGTTTTTT.